The 6 T cell receptor beta chains in this list originate from one sample, sequenced in a study of OX40 agonist ivuxolimab in advanced cancers. Repertoires were generated with immunoSEQ multiplex PCR, while TCRdb's copy carries only in-frame clones and drops some. The data contain tens of thousands of clones, about 91% of them singletons. The starting material was CD4+ or CD8+ T cells sorted from blood, obtained in a trial of the OX40 agonist ivuxolimab. The source is an adult with an advanced solid tumor such as melanoma, head and neck, liver or kidney cancer.

The chain links TRBV25-1 to TRBJ2-2; 9 bases are a match to TRBD2. Losses at the gene ends were 2 bases for V and 7 bases for J; bases not matched to a gene: 11. Looked up from germline, CDR1 is MGHDK and CDR2 is SYGVNS. There are 17 residues in the CDR3. This chain's CDR3 is CASSEVAGGPSGGELFF. The CDR3, as DNA: TGTGCCAGCAGTGAAGTGGCGGGAGGGCCGTCGGGCGGGGAGCTGTTTTTT.

J is TRBJ2-2 and V is TRBV7-2; tentative D call: TRBD1 (6 bases). Trimming took off 5 bases at V and 4 bases at J, with 14 bases between the two ends. The CDR3 is made up of 15 amino acids. Germline CDR1 is SGHTA and CDR2 is FQGNSA. The CDR3 DNA reads as TGTGCCAGCAGCGGTCCCGGGACACCCACCGGGGAGCTGTTTTTT. Its protein product is CASSGPGTPTGELFF.

J is TRBJ2-3 and V is TRBV9, with D maybe TRBD1 (5 bases). CDR3 length: 15 amino acids. Germline lookup yields CDR1 SGDLS and CDR2 YYNGEE. The germline V and J ends were trimmed by 1 base and 0 bases, with 9 bases remaining between them. The CDR3 protein is CASSVQGTSTDTQYF. The CDR3 nucleotides read TGTGCCAGCAGCGTACAGGGTACTAGCACAGATACGCAGTATTTT.

The rearrangement links TRBV5-1 to TRBJ2-1; 11 positions match TRBD2. CDR1 and CDR2 (germline): SGHRS, YFSETQ. The CDR3 is 15 residues long. V shed 2 bases, J shed 8 bases, and the junction held 6 bases outside the gene matches. The CDR3 nucleotides read TGCGCCAGCAGCTTCTTCGGACTAGCGGGTGATGAGCAGTTCTTC. Translated, it gives CASSFFGLAGDEQFF.

The V call is TRBV6-6, the J call TRBJ2-3; no firm D call. The CDR3 has 13 residues. The V end was cut by 3 bases, the J end by 2 bases, with 6 bases between. Germline V lookup: CDR1 MNHNY, CDR2 SVGAGI (reference sequence). The CDR3 sequence is CASSYLTTDTQYF. The CDR3 nucleotides read TGTGCCAGCAGTTATCTCACCACAGATACGCAGTATTTT.

This chain joins TRBV28 and TRBJ2-7; D unclear. This CDR3 spans 17 amino acids. Trimming left V 5 bases short and J 4 bases short, with 24 bases between. Germline values: CDR1 MDHEN, CDR2 SYDVKM. The CDR3 spells CASSPLIRAARAYEQYF. The CDR3 nucleotides read TGTGCCAGCAGTCCCTTAATCCGGGCAGCACGGGCTTACGAGCAGTACTTC.